Listed below are T cell receptor beta chains from one sample, sequenced in a study of human T cells and chemical hapten exposure. TCRdb processed the RACE reads anew with MiXCR; each CDR3 protein has one entry. The table lists under 130,000 distinct CDR3 sequences, around 35% of them singletons. The sample was whole blood, taken in connection with sensitization to the hapten diphenylcyclopropenone (DPC). The receptors derive from a man aged 40-50 years with alopecia areata. Some clones in this sample may be carry-over from other donors' samples. The CDR3 runs from the conserved cysteine through the conserved F or W. D genes are given only for firm matches. Size is stated for part of the rows, as once, few or many counts, or as a class when the clone is expanded.

J	D	V	length	size	CDR3	DNA
TRBJ2-2	TRBD2	TRBV6-6	20	-	CASSYSIGDRGRARTGELFF	TGTGCCAGCAGTTACTCGATTGGGGACCGCGGGAGGGCCCGGACCGGGGAGCTGTTTTTT
TRBJ1-6	-	TRBV7-9	13	once	CASSPGPNSPLHF	TGTGCCAGCAGTCCTGGGCCCAATTCACCCCTCCACTTT
TRBJ2-4	TRBD1	TRBV27	15	few	CASALMGQPGNIQYF	TGTGCCAGCGCTCTTATGGGACAGCCCGGAAACATTCAGTACTTC
TRBJ2-5	-	TRBV12-3/TRBV12-4	13	few	CASSLGGAETQYF	TGTGCCAGCAGTTTGGGGGGGGCGGAGACCCAGTACTTC
TRBJ2-7	TRBD1	TRBV7-9	15	few	CASSPQGDRRYEQYF	TGTGCCAGCAGCCCTCAGGGGGACCGACGTTACGAGCAGTACTTC
TRBJ1-1	TRBD1	TRBV27	15	few	CASSLQGAMNTEAFF	TGTGCCAGCAGTTTACAGGGGGCGATGAACACTGAAGCTTTCTTT
TRBJ2-7	-	TRBV29-1	15	-	CSVELAGLISYEQYF	TGCAGCGTTGAACTTGCGGGGTTGATCTCCTACGAGCAGTACTTC
TRBJ1-4	-	TRBV29-1	14	few	CSVRLPPDNEKLFF	TGCAGCGTTCGCCTCCCCCCAGATAATGAAAAACTGTTTTTT
TRBJ2-1	TRBD2	TRBV7-3	16	few	CASSLIRGRQNNEQFF	TGTGCCAGCAGCTTAATTCGCGGGAGACAGAACAATGAGCAGTTCTTC
TRBJ2-1	-	TRBV5-5	14	-	CARRRVPVRDEQFF	TGTGCCAGAAGGAGGGTCCCTGTTCGGGATGAGCAGTTCTTC
TRBJ2-7	-	TRBV9	15	-	CASSVEGKAGYEQYF	TGTGCCAGCAGCGTAGAGGGGAAAGCGGGCTACGAGCAGTACTTC
TRBJ1-1	-	TRBV5-1	13	-	CASSSVQGLEAFF	TGCGCCAGCAGCTCGGTCCAAGGTCTTGAAGCTTTCTTT
TRBJ2-1	TRBD2	TRBV6-1	15	-	CASSLLAGEGNEQFF	TGTGCCAGCAGTCTCCTAGCGGGAGAAGGCAATGAGCAGTTCTTC
TRBJ2-1	-	TRBV20-1	14	-	CSARRGGLANEQFF	TGCAGTGCCCGAAGGGGGGGGCTAGCGAATGAGCAGTTCTTC
TRBJ2-2	TRBD2	TRBV3-1	17	-	CASSHGLAGAQTGELFF	TGTGCCAGCAGCCATGGCCTAGCGGGAGCACAAACCGGGGAGCTGTTTTTT
TRBJ1-5	-	TRBV6-1	14	-	CASDTARGYQPQHF	TGTGCCAGCGATACGGCACGGGGGTATCAGCCCCAGCATTTT
TRBJ1-1	-	TRBV4-3	14	-	CASSQEGSNTEAFF	TGCGCCAGCAGCCAAGAGGGCTCGAACACTGAAGCTTTCTTT